The clone carrying this T cell receptor (beta chain) showed up many times. Its antigen is unidentified. This entry comes from a study of response to subunit inactivated influenza vaccine. MiXCR, run by TCRdb on the RT-PCR reads, gives a single entry per CDR3 protein. This sample has some 520,000 distinct CDR3 sequences, with 16% found just once. This CDR3 is built from 13 residues. Germline values: CDR1 SQVTM, CDR2 ANQGSEA. The ends were cut back, 1 base at V and 3 bases at J, with 10 bases in the middle. Study-level results: Each seasonal influenza vaccination, the authors suggested, recruits few new T cells.

The chain recombines TRBV29-1 with TRBJ2-7; D remains ambiguous. The TCR originated in a man aged 50 to 75 who received an inactivated influenza vaccine. The sample in question was CD4+ T cells sorted from PBMCs, obtained roughly 24 months after vaccination. CDR3 sequence reads: CSVEGRSVYEQYF. CDR3 bases: TGCAGCGTTGAAGGGAGATCGGTCTACGAGCAGTACTTC.